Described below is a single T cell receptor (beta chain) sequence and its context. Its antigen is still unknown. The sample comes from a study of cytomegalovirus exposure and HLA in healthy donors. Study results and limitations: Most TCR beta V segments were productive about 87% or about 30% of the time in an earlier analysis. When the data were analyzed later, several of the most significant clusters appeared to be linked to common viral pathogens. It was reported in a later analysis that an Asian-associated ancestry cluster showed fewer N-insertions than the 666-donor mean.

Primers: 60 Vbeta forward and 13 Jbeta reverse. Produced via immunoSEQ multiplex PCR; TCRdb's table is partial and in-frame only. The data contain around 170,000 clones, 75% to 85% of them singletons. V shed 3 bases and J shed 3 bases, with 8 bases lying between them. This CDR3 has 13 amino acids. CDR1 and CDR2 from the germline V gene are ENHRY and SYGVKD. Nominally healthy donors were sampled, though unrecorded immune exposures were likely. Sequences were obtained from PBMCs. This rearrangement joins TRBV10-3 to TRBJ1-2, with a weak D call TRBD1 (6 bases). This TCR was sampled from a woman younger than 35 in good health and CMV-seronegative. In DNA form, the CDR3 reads TGTGCCATCAGTGAACAGGGTGACTATGGCTACACCTTC. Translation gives CAISEQGDYGYTF.